Listed here is a single T cell receptor beta chain. CDR1 is SNHLY and CDR2 is FYNNEI in the germline V gene. Unmatched junction bases numbered 1, after V lost 4 bases and J lost 2 bases. The CDR3 length is 13 residues. This sample stems from a study of technical replicates of blood from several donors. The protocol was immunoSEQ multiplex PCR, while the TCRdb copy is restricted to in-frame clones and leaves out a portion. The sample lists tens of thousands of clones; approximately 96% were seen once. Sequencing was carried out using T cells isolated from PBMCs. The sequence was obtained from a human donor in good health. The chain employs TRBV2 and TRBJ2-5; TRBD1 aligns across 7 bases. The CDR3 DNA reads as TGTGCCAGCAGTGCGGACAGGCAAGAGACCCAGTACTTC. This codes for CASSADRQETQYF.